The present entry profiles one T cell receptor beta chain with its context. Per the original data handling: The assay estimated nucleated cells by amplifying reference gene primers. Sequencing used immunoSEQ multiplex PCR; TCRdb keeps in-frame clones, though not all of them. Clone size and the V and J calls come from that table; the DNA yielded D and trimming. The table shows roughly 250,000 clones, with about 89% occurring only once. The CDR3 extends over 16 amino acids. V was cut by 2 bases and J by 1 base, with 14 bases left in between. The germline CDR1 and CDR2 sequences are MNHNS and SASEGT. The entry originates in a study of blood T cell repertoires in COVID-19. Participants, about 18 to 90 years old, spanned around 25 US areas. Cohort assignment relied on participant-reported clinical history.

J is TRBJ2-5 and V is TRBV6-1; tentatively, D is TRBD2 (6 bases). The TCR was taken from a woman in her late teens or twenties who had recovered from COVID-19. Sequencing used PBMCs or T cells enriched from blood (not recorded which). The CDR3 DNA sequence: TGTGCCAGCAGTGAACCGAAGCAGGGACTCCAAGAGACCCAGTACTTC. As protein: CASSEPKQGLQETQYF.